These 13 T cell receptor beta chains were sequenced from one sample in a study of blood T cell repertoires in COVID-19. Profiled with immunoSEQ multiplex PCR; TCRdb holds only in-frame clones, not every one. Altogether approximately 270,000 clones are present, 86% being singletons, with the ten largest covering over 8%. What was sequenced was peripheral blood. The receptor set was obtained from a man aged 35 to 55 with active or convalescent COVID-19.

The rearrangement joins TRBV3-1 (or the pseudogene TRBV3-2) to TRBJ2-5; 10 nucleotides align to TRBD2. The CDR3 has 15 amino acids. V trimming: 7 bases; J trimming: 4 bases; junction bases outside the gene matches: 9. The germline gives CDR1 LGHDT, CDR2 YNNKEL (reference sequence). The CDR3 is CASTTKREGRETQYF. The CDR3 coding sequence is TGTGCCAGCACCACCAAGCGGGAGGGACGAGAGACCCAGTACTTC.

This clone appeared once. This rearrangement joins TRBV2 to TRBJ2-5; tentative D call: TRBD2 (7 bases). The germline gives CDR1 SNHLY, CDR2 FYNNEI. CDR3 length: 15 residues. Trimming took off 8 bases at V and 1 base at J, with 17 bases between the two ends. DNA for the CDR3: TGTGCCAGCGGAGGGGGGGGCCCCCTCCAAGAGACCCAGTACTTC. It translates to CASGGGGPLQETQYF.

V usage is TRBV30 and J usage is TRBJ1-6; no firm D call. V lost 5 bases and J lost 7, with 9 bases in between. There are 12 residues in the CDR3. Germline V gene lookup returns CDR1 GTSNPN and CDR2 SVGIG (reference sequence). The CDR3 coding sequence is TGTGCCTGGGGAAGGCGGAATTCACCCCTCCACTTT. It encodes CAWGRRNSPLHF.

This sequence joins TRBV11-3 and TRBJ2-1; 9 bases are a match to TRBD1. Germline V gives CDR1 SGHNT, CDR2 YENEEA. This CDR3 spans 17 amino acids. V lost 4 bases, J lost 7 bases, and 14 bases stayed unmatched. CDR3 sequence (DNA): TGTGCCAGCAGCTCGCACCCCGGGACAGGGTATAGGAATGAGCAGTTCTTC. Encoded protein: CASSSHPGTGYRNEQFF.

DNA for the CDR3: TGTGCCAGCAGCGTAGAAAATCGGGGGACTAGCGGGGGCACAGATACGCAGTATTTT. Protein product: CASSVENRGTSGGTDTQYF. The chain couples TRBV9 to TRBJ2-3; 13 bases line up with TRBD2. CDR3 length: 19 residues. In germline, CDR1 is SGDLS, CDR2 YYNGEE. Germline trimming cut 0 bases from V and 1 base from J; bases unmatched to any gene: 8.

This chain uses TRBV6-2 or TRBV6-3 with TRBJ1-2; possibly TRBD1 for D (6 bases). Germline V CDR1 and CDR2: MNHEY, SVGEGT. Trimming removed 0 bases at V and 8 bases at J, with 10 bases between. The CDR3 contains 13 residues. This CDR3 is CASSYSSGVGYTF. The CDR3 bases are TGTGCCAGCAGTTACTCCTCAGGGGTCGGCTACACCTTC.

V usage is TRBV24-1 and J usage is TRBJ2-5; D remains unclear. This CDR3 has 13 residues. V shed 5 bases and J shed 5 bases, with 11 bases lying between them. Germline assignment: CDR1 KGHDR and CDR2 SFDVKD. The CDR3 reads CATSGAGFETQYF. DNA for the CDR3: TGTGCCACCAGTGGGGCAGGCTTTGAGACCCAGTACTTC.

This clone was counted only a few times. Here the CDR3 DNA reads TGTGCCAGTAGGCCAGGGGCCCATACTAACTATGGCTACACCTTC. It translates to CASRPGAHTNYGYTF. The chain uses TRBV19 and TRBJ1-2; D might be TRBD1 (6 bases). Germline V gives CDR1 LNHDA, CDR2 SQIVND (reference sequence). The length of the CDR3 is 15 residues. V lost 6 bases and J lost 0, with 14 bases in between.

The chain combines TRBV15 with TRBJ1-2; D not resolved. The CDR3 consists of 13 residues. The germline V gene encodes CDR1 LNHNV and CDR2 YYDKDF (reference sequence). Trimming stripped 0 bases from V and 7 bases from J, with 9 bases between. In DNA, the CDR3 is TGTGCCACCAGCAGAGATTACTCGGGTGGCTACACCTTC. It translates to CATSRDYSGGYTF.

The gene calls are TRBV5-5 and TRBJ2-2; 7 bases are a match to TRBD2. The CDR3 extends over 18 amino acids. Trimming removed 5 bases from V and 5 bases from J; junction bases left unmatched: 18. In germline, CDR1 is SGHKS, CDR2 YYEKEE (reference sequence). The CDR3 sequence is CASRTDLIAGGGTGELFF. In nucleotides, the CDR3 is TGTGCCAGCAGAACTGACCTCATAGCGGGTGGAGGGACCGGGGAGCTGTTTTTT.

Here the CDR3 reads CASSDNSGNVNEQFF. For the CDR3, the DNA is TGCGCCAGCAGTGATAATAGCGGGAATGTCAATGAGCAGTTCTTC. The genes are TRBV10-1 and TRBJ2-1; 8 bases are shared with TRBD2. CDR1 is WNHNN and CDR2 is SYGVQD in the germline V gene (reference sequence). This CDR3 comprises 15 residues. V gave up 3 bases and J gave up 6 bases; unmatched junction bases: 7.

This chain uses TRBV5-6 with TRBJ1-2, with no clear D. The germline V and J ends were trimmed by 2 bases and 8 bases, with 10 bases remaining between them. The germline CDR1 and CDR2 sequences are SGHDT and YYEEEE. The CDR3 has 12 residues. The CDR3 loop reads CASSFKERGYTF. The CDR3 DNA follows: TGTGCCAGCAGCTTTAAGGAGCGCGGCTACACCTTC.

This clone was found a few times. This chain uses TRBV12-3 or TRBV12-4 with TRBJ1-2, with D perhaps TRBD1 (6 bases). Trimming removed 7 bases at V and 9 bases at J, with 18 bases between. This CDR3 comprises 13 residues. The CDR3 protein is CASTQRGTLSYTF. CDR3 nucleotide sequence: TGTGCCAGCACCCAGAGGGGGACGTTAAGCTACACCTTC.